The TCR beta chain under discussion was sequenced for a study of blood T cell repertoires in COVID-19. Study details: The United States, Italy and Spain provided the acute and convalescent COVID-19 samples.

This clone was counted between two and nine times. In the study's own analysis: Researchers report that nucleated cell counts were estimated from reference gene primer amplification. Profiling relied on immunoSEQ multiplex PCR, and the TCRdb table lists in-frame clones only, not all of them. V and J calls and clone size are those listed in that table; D and trimming were worked out from the DNA. The repertoire holds about 26,000 clones, around two thirds seen once, with 7.3% in the top ten. CDR3 length equals 14 residues. Germline V gene lookup returns CDR1 SGHNT and CDR2 YENEEA. Deletions cut 1 base from V and 1 base from J, with 7 bases between.

The clonotype was recovered from a man in his sixties with active or convalescent COVID-19. This chain joins TRBV11-3 and TRBJ1-2; a weak D match, TRBD1 (5 bases). Sequencing input: peripheral blood. The CDR3 loop is CASSLGGGNYGYTF. CDR3 in DNA: TGTGCCAGCAGCTTAGGCGGGGGTAACTATGGCTACACCTTC.